Listed below are T cell receptor beta chains from one sample, sequenced in a study of patients and donors after allogeneic stem cell transplantation. One entry per CDR3 protein results from TCRdb running MiXCR on the RT-PCR reads. The table includes 160,000 or so distinct CDR3 sequences, about 24% detected once. Sequencing input: blood, either unsorted or a sorted T cell fraction (not recorded which). The receptors originated from a human donor who was either an allogeneic HSCT recipient or a stem cell or donor lymphocyte infusion donor (not recorded which). It is not recorded whose cells these are; they may come from a transplant donor. Both conserved end residues are trimmed from each CDR3.

v_call: TRBV5-6; cdr3_aa: ASRGAGAITEAF
v_call: TRBV29-1; cdr3_aa: SVEDWRGYT
v_call: TRBV6-2/TRBV6-3; cdr3_aa: ASSYSGTVSLNQPQH
v_call: TRBV2; cdr3_aa: ASSDRGDLAKNIQY
v_call: TRBV27; cdr3_aa: ASSLIPGQPNTEAF
v_call: TRBV6-5; cdr3_aa: ASSSYTGPTNEKLF
v_call: TRBV20-1; cdr3_aa: SASESSPEQF
v_call: TRBV24-1; cdr3_aa: ATSDPRGVYTGELF
v_call: TRBV20-1; cdr3_aa: SADQGWSSYEQY
v_call: TRBV5-1; cdr3_aa: ASSLDSGGTLTGELF
v_call: TRBV3-1; cdr3_aa: ASARTSGEYEQY
v_call: TRBV5-1; cdr3_aa: ASSLVGQGGETEAF
v_call: TRBV12-3/TRBV12-4; cdr3_aa: ASSFAGGDTEAF
v_call: TRBV5-1; cdr3_aa: ASSPSGRLASPLH
v_call: TRBV20-1; cdr3_aa: SARDPASGRDSEQY